This T cell receptor (beta chain) was profiled in a study of control samples from healthy donors and cancer patients. Sequencing used immunoSEQ multiplex PCR; TCRdb keeps in-frame clones, though not all of them. The sample lists fewer than 95,000 clones, 91% occurring once. In germline, CDR1 is SGHRS, CDR2 YFSETQ. The ends lost 6 bases at V and 3 bases at J; junction bases unmatched: 7. CDR3 length: 15 amino acids. Sequenced input: blood. The TCR sequence derives from a man aged 30 to 45 in good health. The J gene is TRBJ2-3, the V gene TRBV5-1, with 10 nucleotides matching TRBD1. CDR3: CASTDRQGATDTQYF. Here the CDR3 DNA reads TGCGCCAGCACCGACCGACAGGGGGCAACAGATACGCAGTATTTT.